This TCR beta chain originates from a study of beta chain features in type 1 diabetes. TCRB transcripts that were expressed got sequenced, as all of the isolated RNA had been reverse transcribed. Repertoires were generated with immunoSEQ multiplex PCR, while TCRdb's copy carries only in-frame clones and drops some. The repertoire has roughly 150,000 clones, about 10% of them found once; the top ten carry roughly 0.7%. The germline V gene has CDR1 ENHRY and CDR2 SYGVKD. CDR3 length: 14 amino acids. V lost 10 bases and J lost 3; bases outside the gene matches: 8. Concerning this clone: Its matching antigen is unknown.

Findings and limits, study-wide: Moderately but significantly shorter TCRB CDR3s were found in Type 1 diabetes patients in all four CD4+ subsets.

The V and J genes are TRBV10-3 and TRBJ2-5, with 10 nucleotides matching TRBD1. The clonotype was recovered from a young woman with type 1 diabetes. Sequenced input: central memory CD4+ T cells from blood. The CDR3 loop reads CATMAGTGEETQYF. Written as DNA, the CDR3 is TGTGCCACCATGGCCGGGACAGGGGAAGAGACCCAGTACTTC.